The 7 T cell receptor beta chains given below trace back to one sample, sequenced in a study of blood T cell repertoires in COVID-19. The protocol was immunoSEQ multiplex PCR, while the TCRdb copy is restricted to in-frame clones and leaves out a portion. This table has 200,000 to 250,000 clones, over 80% appearing once. Sequences were obtained from peripheral blood. These receptors were taken from a woman younger than 45 with COVID-19, enrolled during active disease.

This clone was recorded a few times. The chain has TRBV10-3 and TRBJ1-2; 8 nucleotides line up with TRBD1. The length of the CDR3 is 15 residues. Germline V gene lookup returns CDR1 ENHRY and CDR2 SYGVKD. The junction had 7 bases not matched to a gene; V was cut back by 2 bases and J by 5 bases. CDR3 nucleotides: TGTGCCATCAGTGAGCCCGGACAGGGATTTTATGGCTACACCTTC. Its protein is CAISEPGQGFYGYTF.

V and J are TRBV6-6 and TRBJ2-7; the D is unclear. Trimming removed 5 bases at V and 6 bases at J, with 8 bases between. The CDR3 spans 11 residues. Germline V gives CDR1 MNHNY, CDR2 SVGAGI (reference sequence). The CDR3 DNA sequence: TGTGCCAGCAGTACACAGCTCGAGCAGTACTTC. This gives the protein CASSTQLEQYF.

V gene TRBV19 combines with J gene TRBJ1-2, with 8 bases that match TRBD1. This CDR3 comprises 13 residues. Germline lookup yields CDR1 LNHDA and CDR2 SQIVND (reference sequence). The junction had 10 bases not matched to a gene; V was cut back by 8 bases and J by 8 bases. CDR3: CASLPGGAKGYTF. The CDR3 nucleotides read TGTGCCAGTTTACCAGGGGGCGCGAAAGGCTACACCTTC.

This rearrangement joins TRBV4-3 to TRBJ2-1, with 10 nucleotides matching TRBD2. The V gene's germline CDR1 is LGHNA and CDR2 YSLEER. The CDR3 is 16 residues long. Trimming removed 0 bases from V and 2 bases from J; junction bases left unmatched: 1. This CDR3 is CASSQETSGAYNEQFF. CDR3 nucleotides: TGCGCCAGCAGCCAAGAAACTAGCGGGGCCTACAATGAGCAGTTCTTC.

This clone was counted between two and nine times. The chain joins TRBV27 to TRBJ1-6, with TRBD1 matching 7 bases. Germline assignment: CDR1 MNHEY and CDR2 SMNVEV (reference sequence). The J segment lost 10 bases and the V segment lost 6 bases, leaving 6 bases of the junction unmatched. The CDR3 extends over 13 amino acids. CDR3 sequence: CASSPGGRSPLHF. CDR3 DNA sequence: TGTGCCAGCAGCCCAGGGGGTCGCTCACCCCTCCACTTT.

The V gene is TRBV3-1 (or the pseudogene TRBV3-2), the J gene TRBJ2-1; unclear D gene. Looked up from germline, CDR1 is LGHDT and CDR2 is YNNKEL (reference sequence). This CDR3 is 15 amino acids long. V gave up 1 base and J gave up 6 bases, with 13 bases separating them. The CDR3 DNA sequence: TGTGCCAGCAGCCAAGTTCGGCTGACAATCAATGAGCAGTTCTTC. This codes for CASSQVRLTINEQFF.

The chain couples TRBV5-1 to TRBJ2-1; D unclear. The CDR3 runs to 16 residues. V dropped 2 bases and J dropped 0 bases, with 12 bases sitting between them. CDR1 and CDR2 (germline): SGHRS, YFSETQ. The CDR3 loop is CASSFNQLSSYNEQFF. The CDR3, as DNA: TGCGCCAGCAGCTTTAATCAACTGAGCTCCTACAATGAGCAGTTCTTC.